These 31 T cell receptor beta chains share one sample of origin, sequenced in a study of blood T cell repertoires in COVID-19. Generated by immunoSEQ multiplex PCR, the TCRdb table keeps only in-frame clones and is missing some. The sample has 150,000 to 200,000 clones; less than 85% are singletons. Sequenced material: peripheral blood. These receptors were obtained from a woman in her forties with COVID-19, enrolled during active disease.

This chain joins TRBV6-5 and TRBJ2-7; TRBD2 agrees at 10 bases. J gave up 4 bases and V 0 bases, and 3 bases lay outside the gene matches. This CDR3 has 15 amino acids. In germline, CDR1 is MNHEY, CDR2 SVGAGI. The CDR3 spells CASSYSAGGPYEQYV. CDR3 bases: TGTGCCAGCAGTTACTCAGCGGGGGGGCCTTACGAGCAGTACGTC.

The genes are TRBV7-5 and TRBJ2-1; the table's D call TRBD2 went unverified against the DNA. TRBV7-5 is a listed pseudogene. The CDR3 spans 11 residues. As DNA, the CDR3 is TGTGTCAGAAGCGCTCTAGGTGAGCAGTTCTTC. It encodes CVRSALGEQFF.

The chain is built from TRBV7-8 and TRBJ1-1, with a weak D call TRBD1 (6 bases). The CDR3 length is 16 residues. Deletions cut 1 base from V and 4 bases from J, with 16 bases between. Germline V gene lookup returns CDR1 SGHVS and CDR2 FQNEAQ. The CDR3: CASSLVPDRLITEAFF. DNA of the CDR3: TGTGCCAGCAGCTTAGTCCCGGACAGACTTATCACTGAAGCTTTCTTT. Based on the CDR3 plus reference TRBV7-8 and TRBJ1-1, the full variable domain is GAGVSQSPRYKVAKRGQDVALRCDPISGHVSLFWYQQALGQGPEFLTYFQNEAQLDKSGLPSDRFFAERPEGSVSTLKIQRTQQEDSAVYLCASSLVPDRLITEAFFGQGTRLTVV.

The CDR3 region is CASSQGLGGYEQYF. The CDR3 DNA reads TGCGCCAGCAGCCAAGGTCTAGGAGGCTACGAGCAGTACTTC. The gene calls are TRBV4-1 and TRBJ2-7, with D perhaps TRBD2 (5 bases). V was shortened by 1 base and J by 3 bases, with 10 bases between the two germline ends. Germline V lookup: CDR1 MGHRA, CDR2 YSYEKL. The CDR3 contains 14 residues.

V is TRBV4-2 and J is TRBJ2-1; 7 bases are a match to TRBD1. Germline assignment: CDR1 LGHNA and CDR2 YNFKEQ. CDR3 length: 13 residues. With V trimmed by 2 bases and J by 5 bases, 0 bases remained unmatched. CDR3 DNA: TGTGCCAGCAGCCAACAGGGGGACAATGAGCAGTTCTTC. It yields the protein CASSQQGDNEQFF.

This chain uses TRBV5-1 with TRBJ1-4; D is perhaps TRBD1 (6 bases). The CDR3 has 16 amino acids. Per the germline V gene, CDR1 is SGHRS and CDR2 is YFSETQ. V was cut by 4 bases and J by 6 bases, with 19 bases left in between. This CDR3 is CASSDSPGQEYEKLFF. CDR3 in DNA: TGCGCCAGCAGCGATTCACCGGGACAAGAATATGAAAAACTGTTTTTT. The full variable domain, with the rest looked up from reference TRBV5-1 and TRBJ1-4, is KAGVTQTPRYLIKTRGQQVTLSCSPISGHRSVSWYQQTPGQGLQFLFEYFSETQRNKGNFPGRFSGRQFSNSRSEMNVSTLELGDSALYLCASSDSPGQEYEKLFFGSGTQLSVL.

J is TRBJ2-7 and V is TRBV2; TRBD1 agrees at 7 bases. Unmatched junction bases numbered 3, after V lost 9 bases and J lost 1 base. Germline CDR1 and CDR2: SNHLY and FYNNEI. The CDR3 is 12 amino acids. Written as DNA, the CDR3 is TGTGCCAGAGGGACAGAGTCCTACGAGCAGTACTTC. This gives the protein CARGTESYEQYF.

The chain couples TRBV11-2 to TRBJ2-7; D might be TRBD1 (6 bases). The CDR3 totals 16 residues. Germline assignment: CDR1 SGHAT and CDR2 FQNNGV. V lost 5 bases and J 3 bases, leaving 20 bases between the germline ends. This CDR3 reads CASSPLRTVKHYEQYV. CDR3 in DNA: TGTGCCAGCAGCCCTCTGAGGACAGTCAAACACTACGAGCAGTACGTC.

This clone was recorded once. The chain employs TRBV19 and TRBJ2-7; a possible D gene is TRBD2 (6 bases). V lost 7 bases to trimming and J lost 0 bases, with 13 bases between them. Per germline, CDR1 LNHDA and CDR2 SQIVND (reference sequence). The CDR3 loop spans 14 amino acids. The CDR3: CASTPGTGSYEQYF. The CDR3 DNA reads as TGTGCCAGTACCCCAGGGACTGGCTCCTACGAGCAGTACTTC.

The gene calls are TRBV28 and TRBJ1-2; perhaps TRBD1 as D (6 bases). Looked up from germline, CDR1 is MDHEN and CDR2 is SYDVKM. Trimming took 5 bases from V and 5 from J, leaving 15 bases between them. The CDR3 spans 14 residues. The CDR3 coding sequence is TGTGCCAGCAGTGTGGGGGGGGCGTCTTATGGCTACACCTTC. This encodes CASSVGGASYGYTF.

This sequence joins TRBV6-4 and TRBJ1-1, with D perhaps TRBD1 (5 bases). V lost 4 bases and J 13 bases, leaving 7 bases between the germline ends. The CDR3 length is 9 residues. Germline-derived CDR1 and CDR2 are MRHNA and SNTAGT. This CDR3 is CASSAGGFF. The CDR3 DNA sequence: TGTGCCAGCAGTGCGGGGGGTTTCTTT.

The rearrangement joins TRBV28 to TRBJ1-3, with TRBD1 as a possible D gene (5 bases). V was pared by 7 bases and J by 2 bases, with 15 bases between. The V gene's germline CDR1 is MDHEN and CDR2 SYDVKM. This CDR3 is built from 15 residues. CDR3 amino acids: CASMDRGSTGNTIYF. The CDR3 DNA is TGTGCCAGCATGGATAGGGGATCTACTGGAAACACCATATATTTT. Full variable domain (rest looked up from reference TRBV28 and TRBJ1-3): DVKVTQSSRYLVKRTGEKVFLECVQDMDHENMFWYRQDPGLGLRLIYFSYDVKMKEKGDIPEGYSVSREKKERFSLILESASTNQTSMYLCASMDRGSTGNTIYFGEGSWLTVV.

CDR3 sequence: CASSYADRGYEQYF. CDR3 DNA sequence: TGTGCCAGCAGTTACGCCGACAGGGGCTACGAGCAGTACTTC. The chain is built from TRBV6-5 and TRBJ2-7, with 8 bases identical to TRBD1. V was clipped by 2 bases and J by 3 bases; unmatched bases: 3. CDR3 length: 14 residues. CDR1 is MNHEY, CDR2 SVGAGI, per germline.

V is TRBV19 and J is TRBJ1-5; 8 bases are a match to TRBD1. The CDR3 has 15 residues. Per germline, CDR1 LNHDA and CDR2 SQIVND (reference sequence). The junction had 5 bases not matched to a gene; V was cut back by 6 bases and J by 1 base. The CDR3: CASSDRGPSNQPQHF. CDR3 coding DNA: TGTGCCAGTAGCGACAGGGGCCCCAGCAATCAGCCCCAGCATTTT.

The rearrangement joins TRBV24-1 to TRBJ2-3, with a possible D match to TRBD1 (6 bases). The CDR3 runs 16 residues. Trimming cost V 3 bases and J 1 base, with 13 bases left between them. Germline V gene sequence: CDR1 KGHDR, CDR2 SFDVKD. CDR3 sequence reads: CATSDRTDPRTDTQYF. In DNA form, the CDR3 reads TGTGCCACCAGTGATCGGACAGATCCCCGCACAGATACGCAGTATTTT.

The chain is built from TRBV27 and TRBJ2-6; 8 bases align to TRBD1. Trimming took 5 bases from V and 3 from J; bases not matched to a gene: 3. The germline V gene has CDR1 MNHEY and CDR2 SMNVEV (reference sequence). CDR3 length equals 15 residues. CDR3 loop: CASSETGVGANVLTF. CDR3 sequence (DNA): TGTGCCAGCAGTGAGACAGGGGTTGGGGCCAACGTCCTGACTTTC.

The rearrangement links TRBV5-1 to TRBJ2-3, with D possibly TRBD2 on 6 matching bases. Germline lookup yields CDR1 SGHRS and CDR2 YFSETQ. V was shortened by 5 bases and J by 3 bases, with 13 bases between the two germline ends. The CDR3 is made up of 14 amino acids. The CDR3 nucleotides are TGCGCCAGCAGGGAGGGAGTCGGGACAGATACGCAGTATTTT. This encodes CASREGVGTDTQYF. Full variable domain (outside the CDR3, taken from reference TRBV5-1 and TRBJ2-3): KAGVTQTPRYLIKTRGQQVTLSCSPISGHRSVSWYQQTPGQGLQFLFEYFSETQRNKGNFPGRFSGRQFSNSRSEMNVSTLELGDSALYLCASREGVGTDTQYFGPGTRLTVL.

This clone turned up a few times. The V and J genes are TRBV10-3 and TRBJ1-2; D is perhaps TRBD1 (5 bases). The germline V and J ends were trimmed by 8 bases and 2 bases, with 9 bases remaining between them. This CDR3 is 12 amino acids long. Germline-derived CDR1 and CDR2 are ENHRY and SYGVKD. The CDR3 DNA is TGTGCCATCCGAAAGGGGAACTATGGCTACACCTTC. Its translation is CAIRKGNYGYTF.

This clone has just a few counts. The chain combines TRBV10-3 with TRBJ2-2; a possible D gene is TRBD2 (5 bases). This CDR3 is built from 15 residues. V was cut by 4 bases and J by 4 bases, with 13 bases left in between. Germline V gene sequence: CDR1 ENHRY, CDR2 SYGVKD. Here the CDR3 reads CAISGESTFTGELFF. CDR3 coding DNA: TGTGCCATCAGTGGGGAGAGCACTTTCACCGGGGAGCTGTTTTTT.

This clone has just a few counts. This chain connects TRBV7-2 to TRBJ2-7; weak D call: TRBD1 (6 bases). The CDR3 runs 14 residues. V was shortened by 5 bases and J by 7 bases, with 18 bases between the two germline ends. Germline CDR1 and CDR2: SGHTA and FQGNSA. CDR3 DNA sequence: TGTGCCAGCAGCCCCCGTCCGGACAGCTGGGAGCAGTACTTC. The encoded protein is CASSPRPDSWEQYF.

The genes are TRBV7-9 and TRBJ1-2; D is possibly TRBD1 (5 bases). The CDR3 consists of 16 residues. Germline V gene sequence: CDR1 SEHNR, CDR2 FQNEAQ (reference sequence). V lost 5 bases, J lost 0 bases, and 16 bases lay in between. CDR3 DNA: TGTGCCAGCAGCATAGACCCCCGGACAACTAACTATGGCTACACCTTC. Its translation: CASSIDPRTTNYGYTF.

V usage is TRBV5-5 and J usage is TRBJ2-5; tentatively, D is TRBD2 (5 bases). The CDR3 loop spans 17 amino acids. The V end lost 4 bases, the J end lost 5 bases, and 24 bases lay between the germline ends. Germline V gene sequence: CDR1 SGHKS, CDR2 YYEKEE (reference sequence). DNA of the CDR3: TGTGCCAGCAGCCCTCGCTATCTAGCTTCCACCCCGGAGACCCAGTACTTC. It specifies CASSPRYLASTPETQYF.

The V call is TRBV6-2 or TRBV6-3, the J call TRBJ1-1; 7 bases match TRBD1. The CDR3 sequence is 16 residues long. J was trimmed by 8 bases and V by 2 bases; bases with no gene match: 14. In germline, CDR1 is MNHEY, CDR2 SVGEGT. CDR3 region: CASSYTRTGPGGEAFF. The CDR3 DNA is TGTGCCAGCAGTTACACAAGGACAGGACCCGGGGGAGAAGCTTTCTTT.

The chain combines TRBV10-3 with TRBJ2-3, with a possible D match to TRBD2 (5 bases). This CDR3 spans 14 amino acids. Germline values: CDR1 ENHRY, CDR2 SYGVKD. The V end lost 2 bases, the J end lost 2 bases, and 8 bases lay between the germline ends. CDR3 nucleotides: TGTGCCATCAGTGAGCGGGGTCTCACAGATACGCAGTATTTT. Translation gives CAISERGLTDTQYF.

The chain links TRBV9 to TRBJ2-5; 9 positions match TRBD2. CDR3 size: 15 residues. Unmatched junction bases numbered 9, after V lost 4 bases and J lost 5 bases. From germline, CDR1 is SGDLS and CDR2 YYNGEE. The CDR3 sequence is CASSRPSSGSETQYF. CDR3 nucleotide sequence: TGTGCCAGCAGCCGTCCAAGTAGCGGGAGTGAGACCCAGTACTTC.

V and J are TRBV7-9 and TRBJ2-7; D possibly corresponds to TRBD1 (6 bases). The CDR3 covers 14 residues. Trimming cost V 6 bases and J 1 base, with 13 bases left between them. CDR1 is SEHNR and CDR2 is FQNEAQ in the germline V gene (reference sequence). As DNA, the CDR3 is TGTGCCAGCAGTCCAACAGGGTTGTCCTACGAGCAGTACGTC. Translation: CASSPTGLSYEQYV.

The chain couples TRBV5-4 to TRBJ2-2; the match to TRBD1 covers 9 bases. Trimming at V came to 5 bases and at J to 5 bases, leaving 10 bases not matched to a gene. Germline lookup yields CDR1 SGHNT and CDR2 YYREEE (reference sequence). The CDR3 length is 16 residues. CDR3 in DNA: TGTGCCAGCAGTTCCGCTCGGGACAGGGCTACCGGGGAGCTGTTTTTT. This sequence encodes CASSSARDRATGELFF.

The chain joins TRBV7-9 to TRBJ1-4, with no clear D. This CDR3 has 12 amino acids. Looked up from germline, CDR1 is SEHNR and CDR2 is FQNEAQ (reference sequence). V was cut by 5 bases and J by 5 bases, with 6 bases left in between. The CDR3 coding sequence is TGTGCCAGCAGCAGGAGCAATGAAAAACTGTTTTTT. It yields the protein CASSRSNEKLFF.

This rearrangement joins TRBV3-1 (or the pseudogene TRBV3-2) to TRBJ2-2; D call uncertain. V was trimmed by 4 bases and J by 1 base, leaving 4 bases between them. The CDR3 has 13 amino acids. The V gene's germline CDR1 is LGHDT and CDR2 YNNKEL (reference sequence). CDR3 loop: CASSPRNTGELFF. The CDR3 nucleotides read TGTGCCAGCAGCCCCAGGAACACCGGGGAGCTGTTTTTT.

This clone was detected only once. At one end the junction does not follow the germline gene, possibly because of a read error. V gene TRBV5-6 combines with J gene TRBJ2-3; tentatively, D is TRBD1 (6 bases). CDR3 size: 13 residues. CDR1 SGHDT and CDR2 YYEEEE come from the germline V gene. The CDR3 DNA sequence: TGTGCCAGCAGCACTTGGACGGACAGATCCATCCATTTT. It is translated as CASSTWTDRSIHF.

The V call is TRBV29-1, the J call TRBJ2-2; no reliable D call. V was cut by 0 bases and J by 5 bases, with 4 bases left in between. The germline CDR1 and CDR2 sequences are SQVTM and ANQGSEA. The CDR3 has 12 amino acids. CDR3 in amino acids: CSVEEATGELFF. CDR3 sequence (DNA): TGCAGCGTTGAAGAAGCGACCGGGGAGCTGTTTTTT.